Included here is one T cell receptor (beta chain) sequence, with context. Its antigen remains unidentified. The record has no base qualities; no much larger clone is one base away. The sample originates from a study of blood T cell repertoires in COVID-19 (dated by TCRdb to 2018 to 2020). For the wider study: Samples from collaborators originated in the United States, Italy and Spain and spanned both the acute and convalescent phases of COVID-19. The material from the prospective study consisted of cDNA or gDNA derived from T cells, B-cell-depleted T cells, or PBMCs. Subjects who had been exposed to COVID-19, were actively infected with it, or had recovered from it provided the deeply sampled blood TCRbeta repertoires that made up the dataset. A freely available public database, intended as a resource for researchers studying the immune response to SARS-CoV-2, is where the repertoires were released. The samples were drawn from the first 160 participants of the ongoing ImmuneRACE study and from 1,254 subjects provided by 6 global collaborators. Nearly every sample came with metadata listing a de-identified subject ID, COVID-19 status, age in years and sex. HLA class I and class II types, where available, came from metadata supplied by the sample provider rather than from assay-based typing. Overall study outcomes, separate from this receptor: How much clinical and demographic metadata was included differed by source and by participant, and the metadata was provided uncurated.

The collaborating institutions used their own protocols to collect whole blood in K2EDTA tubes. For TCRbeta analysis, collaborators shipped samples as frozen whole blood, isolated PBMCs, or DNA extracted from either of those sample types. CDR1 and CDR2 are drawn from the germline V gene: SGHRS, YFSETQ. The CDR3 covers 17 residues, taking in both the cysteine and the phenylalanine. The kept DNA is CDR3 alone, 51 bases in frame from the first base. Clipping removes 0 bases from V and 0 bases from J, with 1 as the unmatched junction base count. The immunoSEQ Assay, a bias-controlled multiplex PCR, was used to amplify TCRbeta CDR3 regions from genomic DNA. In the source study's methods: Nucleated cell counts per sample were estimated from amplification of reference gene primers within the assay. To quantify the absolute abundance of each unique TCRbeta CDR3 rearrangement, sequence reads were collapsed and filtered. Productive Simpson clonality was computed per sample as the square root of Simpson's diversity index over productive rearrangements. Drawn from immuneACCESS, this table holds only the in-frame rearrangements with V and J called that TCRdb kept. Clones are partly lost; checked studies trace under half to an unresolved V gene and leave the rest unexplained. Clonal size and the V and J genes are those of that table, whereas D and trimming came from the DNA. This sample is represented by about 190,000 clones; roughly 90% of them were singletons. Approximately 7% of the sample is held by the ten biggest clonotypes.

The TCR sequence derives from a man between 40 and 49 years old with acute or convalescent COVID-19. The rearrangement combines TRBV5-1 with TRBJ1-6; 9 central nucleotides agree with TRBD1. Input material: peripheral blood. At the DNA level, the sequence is TGCGCCAGCAGCTTGGGACAGGGGGGCTCCTATAATTCACCCCTCCACTTT. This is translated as CASSLGQGGSYNSPLHF.